One and the same sample provided the 32 T cell receptor beta chains below, sequenced in a study of beta chain features in type 1 diabetes. All of the isolated RNA was reverse transcribed, so expressed TCRB transcripts were sequenced. Method: immunoSEQ multiplex PCR; TCRdb's copy keeps in-frame clones and lacks some. The top ten clones hold 0.045% to 0.06% of a sample with around 500,000 clones, roughly 11% of them seen once. Sequencing used naive CD4+ T cells from blood. Receptors were obtained from a woman in her late teens or twenties in good health.

This clone has more than one count but fewer than ten. This chain joins TRBV9 and TRBJ2-3; D gene ambiguous. CDR3 length: 15 residues. V gave up 4 bases and J gave up 1 base, with 13 bases separating them. Germline values: CDR1 SGDLS, CDR2 YYNGEE. The CDR3 loop is CASSPGPVGTDTQYF. For the CDR3, the DNA is TGTGCCAGCAGCCCCGGACCTGTTGGCACAGATACGCAGTATTTT. The full variable domain, completed using reference TRBV9 and TRBJ2-3, is DSGVTQTPKHLITATGQRVTLRCSPRSGDLSVYWYQQSLDQGLQFLIQYYNGEERAKGNILERFSAQQFPDLHSELNLSSLELGDSALYFCASSPGPVGTDTQYFGPGTRLTVL.

The table lists this clone with a few counts. V gene TRBV9 combines with J gene TRBJ1-6, with 8 bases identical to TRBD1. The CDR3 loop spans 14 amino acids. Germline lookup yields CDR1 SGDLS and CDR2 YYNGEE. J lost 8 bases, V lost 2 bases, and 3 bases had no gene match. The CDR3 DNA sequence: TGTGCCAGCAGCGTCAGACAGGGGTATTCACCCCTCCACTTT. Protein: CASSVRQGYSPLHF.

The chain recombines TRBV9 with TRBJ1-1; D might be TRBD1 (5 bases). Trimming cost V 5 bases and J 0 bases, with 14 bases left between them. CDR3 length: 15 residues. CDR1 and CDR2 (germline): SGDLS, YYNGEE. For the CDR3, the DNA is TGTGCCAGCAGACCTCAGACAGCTATGAACACTGAAGCTTTCTTT. It yields the protein CASRPQTAMNTEAFF.

The gene calls are TRBV29-1 and TRBJ2-3; the D is unclear. Trimming removed 3 bases from V and 2 bases from J, with 12 bases in between. CDR1 and CDR2 from the germline V gene are SQVTM and ANQGSEA. The CDR3 consists of 14 residues. Here the CDR3 reads CSVDHRGFTDTQYF. In DNA form, the CDR3 reads TGCAGCGTTGATCACAGAGGATTCACAGATACGCAGTATTTT.

The chain recombines TRBV7-9 with TRBJ1-1; 8 nucleotides align to TRBD1. This CDR3 contains 14 residues. V gave up 2 bases and J gave up 4 bases; unmatched junction bases: 3. Germline loops: CDR1 SEHNR, CDR2 FQNEAQ (reference sequence). The CDR3 is CASSLPGQVTEAFF. CDR3 nucleotide sequence: TGTGCCAGCAGCTTACCGGGACAGGTCACTGAAGCTTTCTTT.

Concerning this clone: Other DNA sequences from this sample encode an identical CDR3 as well. The gene calls are TRBV18 and TRBJ2-5; D is possibly TRBD1 (5 bases). The CDR3 consists of 13 residues. The germline CDR1 and CDR2 sequences are KGHSH and LQKENI. V was trimmed by 3 bases and J by 2 bases, leaving 7 bases between them. CDR3 in DNA: TGTGCCAGCTCACCGGGGCTACAAGAGACCCAGTACTTC. Translated, it gives CASSPGLQETQYF.

J is TRBJ2-3 and V is TRBV7-9; D gene unclear. The germline V and J ends were trimmed by 3 bases and 5 bases, with 12 bases remaining between them. CDR1 SEHNR and CDR2 FQNEAQ come from the germline V gene (reference sequence). The CDR3 length is 14 residues. As DNA, the CDR3 is TGTGCCAGCAGCTTTTCGCCATTGGGAGATACGCAGTATTTT. This gives the protein CASSFSPLGDTQYF.

The chain recombines TRBV5-1 with TRBJ2-1; 10 bases agree with TRBD2. This CDR3 is built from 15 residues. V was clipped by 3 bases and J by 4 bases; unmatched bases: 4. The germline gives CDR1 SGHRS, CDR2 YFSETQ. The CDR3 is CASSSGSGRYNEQFF. CDR3 nucleotide sequence: TGCGCCAGCAGCTCTGGTAGCGGGAGGTACAATGAGCAGTTCTTC.

The rearrangement joins TRBV19 to TRBJ2-7; D is uncertain. The CDR3 has 12 residues. The germline gives CDR1 LNHDA, CDR2 SQIVND (reference sequence). V was clipped by 3 bases and J by 2 bases, with 5 bases between them. Here the CDR3 DNA reads TGTGCCAGTAGTATGGGTCCCTACGAGCAGTACTTC. It specifies CASSMGPYEQYF.

This clone occurred a few times. This chain uses TRBV29-1 with TRBJ1-1, with D maybe TRBD1 (5 bases). There are 13 residues in the CDR3. Germline V gene sequence: CDR1 SQVTM, CDR2 ANQGSEA. V gave up 7 bases and J gave up 2 bases, with 14 bases separating them. The CDR3 here is CSAGRQLNTEAFF. In DNA, the CDR3 is TGCAGCGCCGGAAGACAGCTTAACACTGAAGCTTTCTTT.

This clone was counted only a few times. This chain uses TRBV7-9 with TRBJ2-5, with no clear D. Germline assignment: CDR1 SEHNR and CDR2 FQNEAQ (reference sequence). CDR3 length: 14 residues. V was cut by 1 base and J by 1 base, with 7 bases left in between. The CDR3 DNA follows: TGTGCCAGCAGCTTAGAGAGAGTCCAAGAGACCCAGTACTTC. Protein: CASSLERVQETQYF. Supplemented by reference TRBV7-9 and TRBJ2-5, the full variable domain reads DTGVSQNPRHKITKRGQNVTFRCDPISEHNRLYWYRQTLGQGPEFLTYFQNEAQLEKSRLLSDRFSAERPKGSFSTLEIQRTEQGDSAMYLCASSLERVQETQYFGPGTRLLVL.

The chain recombines TRBV4-2 with TRBJ2-5; 8 nucleotides line up with TRBD2. The CDR3 spans 13 residues. V lost 4 bases and J lost 3; bases outside the gene matches: 1. Per the germline V gene, CDR1 is LGHNA and CDR2 is YNFKEQ. This CDR3 reads CASSRREEETQYF. Here the CDR3 DNA reads TGTGCCAGCAGCCGGCGGGAGGAAGAGACCCAGTACTTC.

This chain uses TRBV5-1 with TRBJ1-3, with D perhaps matching TRBD1 (5 bases). Per germline, CDR1 SGHRS and CDR2 YFSETQ. V was cut by 4 bases and J by 11 bases, with 22 bases left in between. This CDR3 spans 15 amino acids. The DNA of the CDR3 is TGCGCCAGCAGCCCAACCGGGACTCCGGGGGACGCCATATATTTT. Residues: CASSPTGTPGDAIYF.

This chain connects TRBV2 to TRBJ2-3, with 9 bases matching TRBD2. CDR1 is SNHLY, CDR2 FYNNEI, per germline. J lost 2 bases, V lost 9 bases, and 9 bases had no gene match. The CDR3 runs to 15 residues. The CDR3 region has the DNA TGTGCCAGTACTAATAGCGGGGGTACCACAGATACGCAGTATTTT. It is translated as CASTNSGGTTDTQYF. Using reference TRBV2 and TRBJ2-3 for the parts outside the CDR3, the full variable domain is EPEVTQTPSHQVTQMGQEVILRCVPISNHLYFYWYRQILGQKVEFLVSFYNNEISEKSEIFDDQFSVERPDGSNFTLKIRSTKLEDSAMYFCASTNSGGTTDTQYFGPGTRLTVL.

This clone was seen repeatedly, ten times or more. J is TRBJ2-7 and V is TRBV15; 10 bases are shared with TRBD2. The J segment lost 5 bases and the V segment lost 6 bases, leaving 10 bases of the junction unmatched. Germline V lookup: CDR1 LNHNV, CDR2 YYDKDF (reference sequence). The CDR3 length is 15 residues. The CDR3 sequence: CATRDSSGSFNEQYF. As DNA, the CDR3 is TGTGCCACCAGGGATTCTAGCGGGAGTTTCAACGAGCAGTACTTC.

The chain employs TRBV2 and TRBJ2-4, with 11 bases identical to TRBD2. The CDR3 totals 14 residues. V dropped 5 bases and J dropped 15; count of bases not matched to a gene: 12. Germline CDR1 is SNHLY and CDR2 is FYNNEI. This CDR3 is CASSLTSGAPNLYF. DNA for the CDR3: TGTGCCAGCAGTTTGACTAGCGGGGCCCCCAATTTGTACTTC. The full variable domain, with the rest looked up from reference TRBV2 and TRBJ2-4, is EPEVTQTPSHQVTQMGQEVILRCVPISNHLYFYWYRQILGQKVEFLVSFYNNEISEKSEIFDDQFSVERPDGSNFTLKIRSTKLEDSAMYFCASSLTSGAPNLYFGAGTRLSVL.

CDR3: CASSFIPGGYTF. In nucleotides, the CDR3 is TGTGCCAGCAGTTTCATCCCCGGTGGCTACACCTTC. This chain links TRBV27 with TRBJ1-2; D is unclear. Per the germline V gene, CDR1 is MNHEY and CDR2 is SMNVEV (reference sequence). CDR3 length: 12 residues. V was cut by 3 bases and J by 7 bases, with 9 bases left in between.

This clone was picked up a small number of times. Other DNA sequences in the sample encode the same CDR3. The genes are TRBV7-2 and TRBJ2-5; D is unresolved. The CDR3 is 12 amino acids. Trimming removed 5 bases from V and 5 bases from J, with 9 bases in between. Germline lookup yields CDR1 SGHTA and CDR2 FQGNSA. The CDR3: CASSPQGETQYF. The CDR3 DNA reads as TGTGCCAGCAGCCCCCAAGGGGAGACCCAGTACTTC.

A few counts support this clone. The gene calls are TRBV7-3 and TRBJ2-1; 12 bases line up with TRBD2. The CDR3 is 15 amino acids. The V gene end was trimmed by 1 base and the J gene end by 9 bases; junction bases not matched to a gene: 4. CDR1 and CDR2 (germline): SGHTA, FQGTGA. This CDR3 is CASSLILAGGSEQFF. The CDR3 DNA is TGTGCCAGCAGCTTAATACTAGCGGGAGGAAGTGAGCAGTTCTTC.

In its sample, this clone was seen a few times. The chain combines TRBV6-6 with TRBJ2-1; tentative D call: TRBD1 (5 bases). V shed 0 bases and J shed 6 bases, with 15 bases lying between them. This CDR3 is 16 amino acids long. From germline, CDR1 is MNHNY and CDR2 SVGAGI (reference sequence). The CDR3 bases are TGTGCCAGCAGTTACTCGATTAGGGGTAGAGGCAATGAGCAGTTCTTC. This sequence encodes CASSYSIRGRGNEQFF.

The chain carries TRBV7-3 and TRBJ2-3, with D maybe TRBD2 (6 bases). Trimming removed 2 bases from V and 4 bases from J, with 10 bases in between. Germline V gene lookup returns CDR1 SGHTA and CDR2 FQGTGA. The CDR3 consists of 14 residues. CDR3 amino acids: CASSLSGSADTQYF. The CDR3 nucleotides read TGTGCCAGCAGCTTATCCGGGAGCGCAGATACGCAGTATTTT.

The J gene is TRBJ2-3, the V gene TRBV25-1; D might be TRBD1 (5 bases). V dropped 1 base and J dropped 6 bases, with 17 bases sitting between them. The germline CDR1 and CDR2 sequences are MGHDK and SYGVNS. This CDR3 comprises 16 residues. The CDR3 is CASSEWKGVSEDTQYF. The CDR3 nucleotides read TGTGCCAGCAGTGAATGGAAAGGGGTTAGTGAGGATACGCAGTATTTT.

V is TRBV7-9 and J is TRBJ2-5; the match to TRBD1 covers 8 bases. The CDR3 loop spans 14 amino acids. Trimming at V came to 8 bases and at J to 5 bases, leaving 10 bases not matched to a gene. CDR1 is SEHNR and CDR2 is FQNEAQ in the germline V gene (reference sequence). The CDR3 coding sequence is TGTGCCAGCTCTATTGGACAGGGTTTGGAGACCCAGTACTTC. Protein product: CASSIGQGLETQYF.

This chain joins TRBV27 and TRBJ2-7; D remains unclear. The V end lost 5 bases, the J end lost 0 bases, and 17 bases lay between the germline ends. This CDR3 contains 16 residues. Germline V lookup: CDR1 MNHEY, CDR2 SMNVEV (reference sequence). In nucleotides, the CDR3 is TGTGCCAGCAGTAAATCGCCTAGTGTCGTCTCCTACGAGCAGTACTTC. Encoded protein: CASSKSPSVVSYEQYF.

This clone was seen more than once but under ten times. The chain has TRBV7-9 and TRBJ2-1, with 7 bases matching TRBD1. The junction had 7 bases not matched to a gene; V was cut back by 3 bases and J by 5 bases. This CDR3 region has 15 residues. Germline values: CDR1 SEHNR, CDR2 FQNEAQ (reference sequence). The CDR3 here is CASSFRQGRHNEQFF. The DNA of the CDR3 is TGTGCCAGCAGCTTCCGACAGGGCCGGCACAATGAGCAGTTCTTC.

This clone has more than one count but fewer than ten. The genes are TRBV5-6 and TRBJ2-4; 10 positions agree with TRBD1. The V segment lost 4 bases and the J segment 8 bases; nucleotides outside the gene matches: 18. The germline V gene has CDR1 SGHDT and CDR2 YYEEEE. The CDR3 loop spans 18 amino acids. The CDR3 is CASSEKRLSGQGRDIQYF. CDR3 DNA: TGTGCCAGCAGCGAGAAGCGACTATCGGGACAGGGGAGAGACATTCAGTACTTC.

This clone was counted a few times. The chain combines TRBV7-2 with TRBJ2-3; 7 bases map to TRBD2. This CDR3 region has 12 residues. Trimming removed 6 bases from V and 6 bases from J; junction bases left unmatched: 3. CDR1 is SGHTA and CDR2 is FQGNSA in the germline V gene. In nucleotides, the CDR3 is TGTGCCAGCAGTAAACTAGCGGATACGCAGTATTTT. It translates to CASSKLADTQYF.

The chain links TRBV9 to TRBJ1-2; the D gene is possibly TRBD1 (6 bases). Germline CDR1 reads SGDLS; CDR2 reads YYNGEE. V dropped 4 bases and J dropped 4 bases, with 11 bases sitting between them. There are 13 residues in the CDR3. This CDR3 is CASSSRGGYGYTF. For the CDR3, the DNA is TGTGCCAGCAGCTCGAGAGGGGGCTATGGCTACACCTTC.

This chain joins TRBV9 and TRBJ2-1; D unresolved. CDR3 length: 13 amino acids. Germline lookup yields CDR1 SGDLS and CDR2 YYNGEE. V was cut by 0 bases and J by 6 bases, with 7 bases left in between. The CDR3 loop reads CASSVGGLNEQFF. The CDR3 coding sequence is TGTGCCAGCAGCGTAGGCGGTCTCAATGAGCAGTTCTTC. The full variable domain, completed using reference TRBV9 and TRBJ2-1, is DSGVTQTPKHLITATGQRVTLRCSPRSGDLSVYWYQQSLDQGLQFLIQYYNGEERAKGNILERFSAQQFPDLHSELNLSSLELGDSALYFCASSVGGLNEQFFGPGTRLTVL.

This clone was seen a few times. CDR3 sequence reads: CASTLGGTGGHEQYF. DNA for the CDR3: TGTGCCAGCACCTTAGGGGGGACAGGGGGCCACGAGCAGTACTTC. This chain links TRBV27 with TRBJ2-7, with 12 bases fitting TRBD1. V shed 7 bases, J shed 5 bases, and the junction held 9 bases outside the gene matches. The CDR3 covers 15 residues. Germline CDR1 and CDR2: MNHEY and SMNVEV (reference sequence).

This clone was seen a few times. V and J are TRBV7-9 and TRBJ1-5; D is undetermined. CDR3 length equals 12 residues. CDR1 and CDR2 (germline): SEHNR, FQNEAQ (reference sequence). V shed 3 bases and J shed 5 bases, with 5 bases lying between them. The CDR3 is CASSFTDQPQHF. CDR3 bases: TGTGCCAGCAGCTTTACCGATCAGCCCCAGCATTTT. Supplemented by reference TRBV7-9 and TRBJ1-5, the full variable domain reads DTGVSQNPRHKITKRGQNVTFRCDPISEHNRLYWYRQTLGQGPEFLTYFQNEAQLEKSRLLSDRFSAERPKGSFSTLEIQRTEQGDSAMYLCASSFTDQPQHFGDGTRLSIL.

A few counts support this clone. This sequence joins TRBV18 and TRBJ2-7; either TRBD1 or TRBD2 may supply D (5 bases each). CDR1 and CDR2 (germline): KGHSH, LQKENI. V gave up 10 bases and J gave up 0 bases, with 13 bases separating them. The CDR3 sequence is 13 residues long. The CDR3 nucleotides read TGTGCCAAACTCCAGGGACCCTCCTACGAGCAGTACGTC. It specifies CAKLQGPSYEQYV.